These 17 T cell receptor beta chains were sequenced from one sample in a study of post-analysis software for immune sequencing data. Study outcomes and limitations: Included in a set of a handful of TRBV segments more frequent in patients than controls were TRBV5-6, TRBV5-1 and TRBV20-1.

These receptors lack a known antigen. Unique molecular identifiers were built into the TCR beta cDNA libraries. TCRdb passed the PCR reads through MiXCR, listing each CDR3 protein once. The sample holds about 760,000 distinct CDR3 sequences, around 27% seen once. Sequencing was done on a sample of blood. These receptors originate from a girl aged 5-17 years with multiple sclerosis.

The chain is built from TRBV14 and TRBJ2-1, with 7 bases that match TRBD1. The V and J ends lost 1 base and 10 bases, in that order; junction bases with no gene match: 16. The CDR3 is 17 amino acids. The germline gives CDR1 SGHDN, CDR2 FVKESK. The CDR3 reads CASSQVYGTVTLGEQFF. CDR3 DNA: TGTGCCAGCAGCCAAGTTTACGGGACAGTGACTCTTGGAGAGCAGTTCTTC.

In this sample, this clonotype turned up a few times. The V call is TRBV29-1, the J call TRBJ2-3; TRBD1 might be the D (6 bases). V was shortened by 3 bases and J by 6 bases, with 13 bases between the two germline ends. The CDR3 is 13 residues long. Germline-derived CDR1 and CDR2 are SQVTM and ANQGSEA. Here the CDR3 reads CSVEWGRGDTQYF. The CDR3 bases are TGCAGCGTTGAGTGGGGTAGGGGGGATACGCAGTATTTT.

At least ten counts were recorded for this clonotype. The chain has TRBV20-1 and TRBJ2-1; 7 bases align to TRBD2. Unmatched junction bases numbered 24, after V lost 6 bases and J lost 13 bases. Germline V gene sequence: CDR1 DFQATT, CDR2 SNEGSKA (reference sequence). This CDR3 spans 16 amino acids. Written as DNA, the CDR3 is TGCAGTGCCCCATCCCGGCGCGGGAGATTTATAATGGAACAGTTCTTC. Amino acids: CSAPSRRGRFIMEQFF.

The chain carries TRBV6-1 and TRBJ2-7; TRBD1 or TRBD2 may be the D gene (5 bases each). The CDR3 is 14 amino acids. V lost 2 bases and J lost 2, with 10 bases in between. Per germline, CDR1 MNHNS and CDR2 SASEGT. CDR3 in amino acids: CASSELRGPYEQYF. CDR3 DNA: TGTGCCAGCAGTGAACTTCGGGGCCCCTACGAGCAGTACTTC.

The chain links TRBV11-2 to TRBJ2-2; 7 nucleotides align to TRBD2. V gave up 5 bases and J gave up 4 bases; unmatched junction bases: 7. Germline assignment: CDR1 SGHAT and CDR2 FQNNGV. This CDR3 region has 15 residues. The CDR3 nucleotides are TGTGCCAGCAGCCCTCCGGGCGGGGGCACCGGGGAGCTGTTTTTT. Its protein is CASSPPGGGTGELFF.

The chain carries TRBV15 and TRBJ2-5; D unclear. Per the germline V gene, CDR1 is LNHNV and CDR2 is YYDKDF (reference sequence). Trimming pared 0 bases from V and 5 bases from J, leaving 13 bases between. The CDR3 spans 15 residues. The chain's CDR3 is CATSREPHQYETQYF. CDR3 DNA: TGTGCCACCAGCAGAGAGCCCCATCAATACGAGACCCAGTACTTC.

The gene calls are TRBV7-2 and TRBJ1-2; D is unclear. Germline values: CDR1 SGHTA, CDR2 FQGNSA. The CDR3 sequence is 14 residues long. V was cut by 5 bases and J by 7 bases, with 17 bases left in between. The CDR3 region has the DNA TGTGCCAGCAGCCCGAGCCCAAACGGTTTTGGCTACACCTTC. This sequence encodes CASSPSPNGFGYTF.

There are a few counts of this clonotype. The rearrangement links TRBV7-2 to TRBJ2-1; 8 bases align to TRBD2. The germline gives CDR1 SGHTA, CDR2 FQGNSA. The CDR3 consists of 14 residues. The V and J ends lost 5 bases and 7 bases, in that order; junction bases with no gene match: 7. The CDR3 nucleotides read TGTGCCAGCAGCCCGGGACTAGTGGTTAATGAGCAGTTCTTC. Translating it yields CASSPGLVVNEQFF.

The V call is TRBV5-8, the J call TRBJ2-7, with D perhaps matching TRBD2 (6 bases). In germline, CDR1 is SGHTS, CDR2 YDEGEE. CDR3 length: 15 residues. V lost 4 bases and J lost 0, with 14 bases in between. The CDR3 spells CASSRPGLNSYEQYF. CDR3 DNA: TGTGCCAGCAGCCGACCGGGACTCAACTCCTACGAGCAGTACTTC.

Concerning this clonotype: At one end, the junction sequence differs from germline, possibly due to a read error. The chain is built from TRBV10-3 and TRBJ2-2, with TRBD2 matching 9 bases. CDR1 is ENHRY and CDR2 is SYGVKD in the germline V gene. CDR3 length: 15 amino acids. CDR3 residues: CATQGASGNTGELLF. The CDR3 DNA is TGTGCCACCCAAGGGGCTAGCGGGAACACCGGGGAGCTGTTGTTT.

This clonotype was seen only a few times. The genes are TRBV7-2 and TRBJ2-7, with D perhaps TRBD1 or TRBD2 (5 bases each). V gave up 5 bases and J gave up 1 base, with 12 bases separating them. CDR1 SGHTA and CDR2 FQGNSA come from the germline V gene. The CDR3 is made up of 14 amino acids. CDR3 in DNA: TGTGCCAGCAGCCCTCGGGACCCATCCTACGAGCAGTACTTC. Translated: CASSPRDPSYEQYF.

This clonotype was seen only a few times. V gene TRBV15 combines with J gene TRBJ1-6; perhaps TRBD1 as D (5 bases). The CDR3 length is 17 residues. Trimming pared 0 bases from V and 7 bases from J, leaving 16 bases between. Germline V CDR1 and CDR2: LNHNV, YYDKDF (reference sequence). The CDR3 DNA sequence: TGTGCCACCAGCAGAGATGGGGGACGGGTATTGAATTCACCCCTCCACTTT. It specifies CATSRDGGRVLNSPLHF.

This chain joins TRBV5-1 and TRBJ2-3, with D tentatively TRBD1 (6 bases). CDR1 and CDR2 from the germline V gene are SGHRS and YFSETQ. The CDR3 runs 15 residues. Trimming stripped 0 bases from V and 7 bases from J, with 15 bases between. CDR3: CASSLAQGQVNTQYF. Written as DNA, the CDR3 is TGCGCCAGCAGCTTGGCTCAGGGGCAGGTAAATACGCAGTATTTT.

The CDR3 is CASSQDEGRTGSDTQYF. The CDR3 DNA reads as TGTGCCAGCAGCCAAGACGAGGGAAGGACAGGGTCAGATACGCAGTATTTT. The rearrangement uses TRBV4-2 and TRBJ2-3; 8 bases align to TRBD1. The CDR3 runs 17 residues. V lost 0 bases, J lost 4 bases, and 9 bases stayed unmatched. Germline CDR1 LGHNA, CDR2 YNFKEQ.

The V and J genes are TRBV10-3 and TRBJ2-1, with 9 bases lining up with TRBD2. The germline CDR1 and CDR2 sequences are ENHRY and SYGVKD. V dropped 4 bases and J dropped 9; count of bases not matched to a gene: 10. This CDR3 comprises 15 residues. The CDR3 bases are TGTGCCATCAGTGCGGTGCGGGGGGGGAACAGTGAGCAGTTCTTC. Its translation is CAISAVRGGNSEQFF.

This rearrangement joins TRBV12-3 or TRBV12-4 to TRBJ2-5; D is uncertain. V was shortened by 3 bases and J by 13 bases, with 24 bases between the two germline ends. CDR3 length equals 15 residues. CDR3 protein: CASSFSRRDPGEPYF. CDR3 bases: TGTGCCAGCAGTTTTAGCCGGCGAGACCCTGGAGAGCCGTACTTC.

This clonotype occurred a few times. V usage is TRBV7-2 and J usage is TRBJ2-1; D is possibly TRBD2 (6 bases). The CDR3 sequence is 13 residues long. The germline V gene encodes CDR1 SGHTA and CDR2 FQGNSA. V lost 3 bases and J lost 9, with 12 bases in between. CDR3 nucleotides: TGTGCCAGCAGCTTGGAGGGCGTCGGTGAGCAGTTCTTC. Protein: CASSLEGVGEQFF.